This T cell receptor beta chain was retrieved from a study of monozygotic twins with inflammatory bowel disease. TCRdb re-called the 5' RACE reads and catalogs CDR3 proteins one per entry, DNA excluded. The table counts around 410,000 distinct CDR3 sequences; around 2.3% lies in the top ten. Worth noting for this clonotype: Antigen unknown.

The germline gives CDR1 SGHNT, CDR2 YYREEE (reference sequence). The CDR3 length is 20 residues. The study, taken as a whole, reports: Fewer shared clonotypes with others were found in IBD patients than in healthy twins, especially with disease activity. Variability in patient repertoires may have come partly from differing immunosuppressive treatments.

Blood samples measuring roughly 2.3 ml were taken per donor. After skipping T cell sorting, the authors isolated total RNA from whole blood. The sample comprised blood. The chain links TRBV5-4 to TRBJ2-6; the TRBD1 assignment by TCRdb is unverifiable without DNA. The sequence came from a human donor with ulcerative colitis or Crohn's disease, or a healthy co-twin of an affected twin (not recorded which). The CDR3 is CASSFVLGDRGVSGANVLTF.